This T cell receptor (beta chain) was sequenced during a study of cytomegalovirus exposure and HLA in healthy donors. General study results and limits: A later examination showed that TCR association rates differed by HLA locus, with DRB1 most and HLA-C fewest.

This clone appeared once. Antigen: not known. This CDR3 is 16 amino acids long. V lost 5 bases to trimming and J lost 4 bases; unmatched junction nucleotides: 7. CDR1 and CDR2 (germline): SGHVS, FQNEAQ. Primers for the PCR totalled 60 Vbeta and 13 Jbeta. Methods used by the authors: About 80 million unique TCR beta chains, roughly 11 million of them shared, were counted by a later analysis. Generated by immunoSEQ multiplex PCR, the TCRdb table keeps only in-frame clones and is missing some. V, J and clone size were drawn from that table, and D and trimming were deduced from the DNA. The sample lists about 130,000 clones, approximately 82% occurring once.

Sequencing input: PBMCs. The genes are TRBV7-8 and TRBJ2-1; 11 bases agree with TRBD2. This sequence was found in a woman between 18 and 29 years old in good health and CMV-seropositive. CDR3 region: CASSTSGGPYYNEQFF. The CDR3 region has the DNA TGTGCCAGCAGCACTAGCGGGGGACCTTATTACAATGAGCAGTTCTTC. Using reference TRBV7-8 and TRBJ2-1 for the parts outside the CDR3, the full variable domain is GAGVSQSPRYKVAKRGQDVALRCDPISGHVSLFWYQQALGQGPEFLTYFQNEAQLDKSGLPSDRFFAERPEGSVSTLKIQRTQQEDSAVYLCASSTSGGPYYNEQFFGPGTRLTVL.